The TCR beta chain described here comes from a study of T-cell memory formation after mild COVID-19. One entry per CDR3 protein, called by TCRdb with MiXCR from the 5' RACE reads. The sample records about 390,000 distinct CDR3 sequences, 20% to 25% being singletons. Only a few counts were recorded for this clonotype. Looked up from germline, CDR1 is SGDLS and CDR2 is YYNGEE. This CDR3 contains 15 residues. The ends were cut back, 1 base at V and 4 bases at J, with 9 bases in the middle. The source of this sequence is an adult woman who had mild COVID-19 (a few samples of this study predate the infection). Cell type and time point are not known. The specimen was PBMCs or a T cell subset sorted from them (not recorded which). This chain joins TRBV9 and TRBJ2-6; unclear D gene. The CDR3 spells CASSVWKTGANVLTF. The CDR3 DNA reads TGTGCCAGCAGCGTATGGAAGACCGGGGCCAACGTCCTGACTTTC.